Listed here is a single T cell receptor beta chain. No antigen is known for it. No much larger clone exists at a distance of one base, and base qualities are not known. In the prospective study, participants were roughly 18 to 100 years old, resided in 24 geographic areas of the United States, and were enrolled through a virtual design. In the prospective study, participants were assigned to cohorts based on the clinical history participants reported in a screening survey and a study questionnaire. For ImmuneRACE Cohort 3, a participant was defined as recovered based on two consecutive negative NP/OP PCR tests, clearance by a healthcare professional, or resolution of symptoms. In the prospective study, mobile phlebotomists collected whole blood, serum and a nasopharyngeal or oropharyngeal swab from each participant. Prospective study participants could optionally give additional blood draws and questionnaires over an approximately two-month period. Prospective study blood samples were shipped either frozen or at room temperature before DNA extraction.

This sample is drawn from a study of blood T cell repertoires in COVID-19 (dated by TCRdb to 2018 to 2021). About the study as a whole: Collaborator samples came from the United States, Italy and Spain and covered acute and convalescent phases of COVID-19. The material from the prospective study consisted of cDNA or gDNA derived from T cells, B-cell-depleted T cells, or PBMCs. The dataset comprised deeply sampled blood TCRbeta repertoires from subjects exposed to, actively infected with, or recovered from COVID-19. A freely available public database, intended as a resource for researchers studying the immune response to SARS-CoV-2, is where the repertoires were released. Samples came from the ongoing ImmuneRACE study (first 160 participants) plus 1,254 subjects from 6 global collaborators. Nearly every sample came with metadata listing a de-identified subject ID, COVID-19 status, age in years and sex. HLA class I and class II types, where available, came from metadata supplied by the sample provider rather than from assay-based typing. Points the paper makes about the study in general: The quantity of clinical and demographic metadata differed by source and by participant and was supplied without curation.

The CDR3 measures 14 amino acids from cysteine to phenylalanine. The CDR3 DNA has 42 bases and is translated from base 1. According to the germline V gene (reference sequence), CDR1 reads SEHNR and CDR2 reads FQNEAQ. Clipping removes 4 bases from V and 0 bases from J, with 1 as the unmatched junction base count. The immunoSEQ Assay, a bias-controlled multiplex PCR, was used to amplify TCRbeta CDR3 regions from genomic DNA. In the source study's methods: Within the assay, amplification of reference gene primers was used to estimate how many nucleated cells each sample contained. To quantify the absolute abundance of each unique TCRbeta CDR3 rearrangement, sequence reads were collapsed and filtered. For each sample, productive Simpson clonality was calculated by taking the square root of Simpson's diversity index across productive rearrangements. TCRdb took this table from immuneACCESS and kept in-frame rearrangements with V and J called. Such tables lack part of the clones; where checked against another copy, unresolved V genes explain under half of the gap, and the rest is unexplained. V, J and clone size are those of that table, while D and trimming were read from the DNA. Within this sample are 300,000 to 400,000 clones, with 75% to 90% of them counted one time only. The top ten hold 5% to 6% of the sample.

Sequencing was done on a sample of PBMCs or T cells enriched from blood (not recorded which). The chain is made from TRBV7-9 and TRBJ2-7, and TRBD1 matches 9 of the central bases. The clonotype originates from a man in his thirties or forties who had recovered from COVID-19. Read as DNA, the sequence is TGTGCCAGCAGCTCGACAGGGGGCTCCTACGAGCAGTACTTC. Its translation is CASSSTGGSYEQYF.